Listed below are T cell receptor beta chains from one sample, sequenced in a study of blood T cell repertoires in COVID-19. Using immunoSEQ multiplex PCR, the repertoire was profiled, and TCRdb retains in-frame clones only, with some absent. The sample contains approximately 70,000 clones, about four fifths of which appear only once. Sequencing used peripheral blood. These receptors all stem from a woman over 75 with active or convalescent COVID-19. The CDR3 runs from the conserved cysteine through the conserved F or W. The D gene is left open where the match is weak. Not every row has a clone size; where given, it reads once, few, many or a size class.

j_gene: TRBJ2-1
d_gene: TRBD1
v_gene: TRBV12-3/TRBV12-4
abundance: NA
CDR3nt: TGTGCCAGCAGTCAGAGACAGGGTCTTTGGCCGTTCTTC
CDR3aa: CASSQRQGLWPFF

j_gene: TRBJ1-3
d_gene: NA
v_gene: TRBV20-1
abundance: NA
CDR3nt: TGCAGTGCTAGTTTGGGGGCGACGGGAAACACCATATATTTT
CDR3aa: CSASLGATGNTIYF

j_gene: TRBJ2-7
d_gene: NA
v_gene: TRBV5-6
abundance: NA
CDR3nt: TGTGCCAGCAGCCCCATGGTGGCTGGGGGGAGCTACGAGCAGTACTTC
CDR3aa: CASSPMVAGGSYEQYF

j_gene: TRBJ2-3
d_gene: NA
v_gene: TRBV6-5
abundance: NA
CDR3nt: TGTGCCAGCAAGTGGCTAGATACGCAGTATTTT
CDR3aa: CASKWLDTQYF

j_gene: TRBJ1-2
d_gene: NA
v_gene: TRBV20-1
abundance: NA
CDR3nt: TGCAGTGTTCGGCAGGGCCATGGCTACACCTTC
CDR3aa: CSVRQGHGYTF

j_gene: TRBJ1-2
d_gene: TRBD1
v_gene: TRBV20-1
abundance: NA
CDR3nt: TGCAGTGCTAGTCCGCCCCGACAGGGTTTTGAGGGCTACACCTTC
CDR3aa: CSASPPRQGFEGYTF

j_gene: TRBJ2-3
d_gene: NA
v_gene: TRBV3-1/TRBV3-2
abundance: NA
CDR3nt: TGTGCCAGCAGCCAAGGGTCGCGCCGGGGGTCCCGCACAGATACGCAGTATTTT
CDR3aa: CASSQGSRRGSRTDTQYF

j_gene: TRBJ2-5
d_gene: NA
v_gene: TRBV18
abundance: NA
CDR3nt: TGTGCCAGCTCACCAGGGGCAGGTAGAGAGACCCAGTACTTC
CDR3aa: CASSPGAGRETQYF

j_gene: TRBJ2-5
d_gene: TRBD2
v_gene: TRBV24-1
abundance: once
CDR3nt: TGTGCCACCAGTGATCCTACTAGCGGGGCCGCAGAGACCCAGTACTTC
CDR3aa: CATSDPTSGAAETQYF

j_gene: TRBJ2-1
d_gene: TRBD2
v_gene: TRBV5-1
abundance: NA
CDR3nt: TGCGCCAGCAGCTTCACGGGGACTAGCGGGGGGTCCGATGAGCAGTTCTTC
CDR3aa: CASSFTGTSGGSDEQFF

j_gene: TRBJ2-3
d_gene: NA
v_gene: TRBV6-4
abundance: NA
CDR3nt: TGTGCCAGCAGGAACGGACAGAGGCGAACTTCGCGGTATTTT
CDR3aa: CASRNGQRRTSRYF

j_gene: TRBJ2-3
d_gene: NA
v_gene: TRBV9
abundance: NA
CDR3nt: TGTGCCAGCAGCCGTAGTCCGTCGAGGGGCACAGATACGCAGTATTTT
CDR3aa: CASSRSPSRGTDTQYF

j_gene: TRBJ2-1
d_gene: TRBD1
v_gene: TRBV5-3
abundance: NA
CDR3nt: TGTGCCAGAAGCGGACTAGACAGGGGGCCGTACAATGAGCAGTTCTTC
CDR3aa: CARSGLDRGPYNEQFF

j_gene: TRBJ2-1
d_gene: TRBD2
v_gene: TRBV14
abundance: NA
CDR3nt: TGTGCCAGCAGCCAAGAATCCGGACTAGCGGGAGTCCACAATGAGCAGTTCTTC
CDR3aa: CASSQESGLAGVHNEQFF

j_gene: TRBJ1-2
d_gene: TRBD1
v_gene: TRBV27
abundance: NA
CDR3nt: TGTGCCAGCAGCCCACAGGACAGGGGCCGACGTGGCTACACCTTC
CDR3aa: CASSPQDRGRRGYTF

j_gene: TRBJ2-7
d_gene: NA
v_gene: TRBV7-3
abundance: NA
CDR3nt: TGTGCCAGCAGTTTGGGCCGCTCCTACGAGCAGTACTTC
CDR3aa: CASSLGRSYEQYF

j_gene: TRBJ2-1
d_gene: NA
v_gene: TRBV18
abundance: NA
CDR3nt: TGTGCCAGCTCACCGCCAGAGGTTATGCCACCGTTCTTC
CDR3aa: CASSPPEVMPPFF

j_gene: TRBJ2-7
d_gene: TRBD2
v_gene: TRBV7-2
abundance: NA
CDR3nt: TGTGCCAGCAGCTTAGCGACGTCTGGACTAGCGGGGGGTGGTTACGAGCAGTACTTC
CDR3aa: CASSLATSGLAGGGYEQYF

j_gene: TRBJ2-3
d_gene: TRBD1
v_gene: TRBV24-1
abundance: few
CDR3nt: TGTGCCACCAGTGATGGACAGGGGGCGAGGGGTAGGACAGATACGCAGTATTTT
CDR3aa: CATSDGQGARGRTDTQYF

j_gene: TRBJ2-2
d_gene: NA
v_gene: TRBV19
abundance: NA
CDR3nt: TGTGCCAGTAGTACATCCCTACGGTTGGACACCGGGGAGCTGTTTTTT
CDR3aa: CASSTSLRLDTGELFF